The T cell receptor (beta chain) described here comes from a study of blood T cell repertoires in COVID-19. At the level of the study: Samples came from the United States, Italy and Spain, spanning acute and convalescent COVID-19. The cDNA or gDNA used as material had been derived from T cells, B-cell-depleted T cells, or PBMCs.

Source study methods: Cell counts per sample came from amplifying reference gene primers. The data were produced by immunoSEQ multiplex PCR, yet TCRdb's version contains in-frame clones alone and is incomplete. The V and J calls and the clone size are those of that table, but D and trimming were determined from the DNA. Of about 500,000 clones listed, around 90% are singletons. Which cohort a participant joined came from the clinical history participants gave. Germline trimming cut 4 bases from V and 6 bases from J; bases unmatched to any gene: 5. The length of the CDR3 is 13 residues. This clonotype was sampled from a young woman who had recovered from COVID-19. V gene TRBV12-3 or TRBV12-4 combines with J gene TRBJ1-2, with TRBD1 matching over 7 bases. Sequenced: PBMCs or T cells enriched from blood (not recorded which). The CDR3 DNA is TGTGCCAGCAGTTACACAGGGGAGGATGGCTACACCTTC. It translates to CASSYTGEDGYTF.